This entry lists 17 T cell receptor beta chains sequenced from one sample in a study of OX40 agonist ivuxolimab in advanced cancers. Some clones are missing from TCRdb's copy, which holds only in-frame ones; the method was immunoSEQ multiplex PCR. The table lists 20,000 to 30,000 clones, 60% to 80% of them singletons, with roughly 26% in the top ten. Material: CD4+ or CD8+ T cells sorted from blood, obtained in a trial of the OX40 agonist ivuxolimab. The source is an adult with an advanced solid tumor such as melanoma, head and neck, liver or kidney cancer.

This clone has a count of ten or more. This chain links TRBV19 with TRBJ1-1, with TRBD1 as a possible D gene (5 bases). V was cut by 10 bases and J by 9 bases, with 12 bases left in between. CDR1 is LNHDA and CDR2 is SQIVND in the germline V gene (reference sequence). CDR3 size: 10 residues. CDR3 sequence (DNA): TGTGCCACTTCCGGGGGTAAAGCTTTCTTT. The encoded protein is CATSGGKAFF.

The chain employs TRBV11-3 and TRBJ1-1; perhaps TRBD1 as D (5 bases). V lost 5 bases to trimming and J lost 3 bases, with 7 bases between them. Germline V gene sequence: CDR1 SGHNT, CDR2 YENEEA. The length of the CDR3 is 12 residues. The chain's CDR3 is CASSAGYTEAFF. CDR3 DNA sequence: TGTGCCAGCAGCGCAGGGTACACTGAAGCTTTCTTT.

The gene calls are TRBV6-1 and TRBJ1-2; 8 positions agree with TRBD1. Trimming took 3 bases from V and 1 from J; bases not matched to a gene: 4. The CDR3 is made up of 15 amino acids. The germline gives CDR1 MNHNS, CDR2 SASEGT. The CDR3 region is CASSDTGGYNYGYTF. CDR3 nucleotides: TGTGCCAGCAGTGATACAGGGGGGTATAACTATGGCTACACCTTC.

There are a few counts of this clone. The chain joins TRBV14 to TRBJ2-5, with a tentative D call TRBD1 (6 bases). The germline gives CDR1 SGHDN, CDR2 FVKESK. Trimming shortened V by 0 bases and J by 2 bases, and 10 bases separated the two germline ends. CDR3 length equals 15 residues. CDR3: CASSQDPRGQETQYF. The DNA of the CDR3 is TGTGCCAGCAGCCAAGATCCAAGGGGGCAAGAGACCCAGTACTTC.

The chain combines TRBV6-1 with TRBJ2-1, with 12 bases fitting TRBD2. V lost 2 bases and J lost 9; bases outside the gene matches: 5. Germline V gene data show CDR1 as MNHNS and CDR2 as SASEGT. CDR3 size: 15 residues. This CDR3 is CASSETLAGGSEQFF. The CDR3 coding sequence is TGTGCCAGCAGTGAAACCCTAGCGGGAGGGAGTGAGCAGTTCTTC.

The V gene is TRBV7-9, the J gene TRBJ2-1, with D possibly matching TRBD2 (6 bases). In germline, CDR1 is SEHNR, CDR2 FQNEAQ (reference sequence). Trimming stripped 3 bases from V and 4 bases from J, with 16 bases between. The CDR3 has 16 amino acids. The CDR3 sequence is CASSLAASESYNEQFF. CDR3 in DNA: TGTGCCAGCAGCTTGGCGGCTAGCGAATCGTACAATGAGCAGTTCTTC.

The genes are TRBV5-1 and TRBJ2-3; D gene ambiguous. Germline V gene lookup returns CDR1 SGHRS and CDR2 YFSETQ. There are 19 residues in the CDR3. Trimming pared 4 bases from V and 2 bases from J, leaving 26 bases between. The CDR3 bases are TGCGCCAGCAGCCTCTTGATGTCACCGACTGGGCCCAACACAGATACGCAGTATTTT. Its translation: CASSLLMSPTGPNTDTQYF.

The rearrangement links TRBV28 to TRBJ2-7; TRBD2 aligns across 13 bases. The CDR3 is 15 amino acids. Germline V lookup: CDR1 MDHEN, CDR2 SYDVKM. J gave up 5 bases and V 6 bases, and 7 bases lay outside the gene matches. CDR3 DNA: TGTGCCAGCAGGTACGGACTAGCGGGAGCCCACGAGCAGTACTTC. Its protein product is CASRYGLAGAHEQYF.

V and J are TRBV2 and TRBJ1-1; maybe TRBD1 (6 bases). V was cut by 4 bases and J by 5 bases, with 17 bases left in between. This CDR3 has 15 amino acids. From germline, CDR1 is SNHLY and CDR2 FYNNEI. CDR3 amino acids: CASSGAGRGGTEAFF. In DNA form, the CDR3 reads TGTGCCAGCAGTGGGGCCGGCAGGGGTGGAACTGAAGCTTTCTTT. The variable domain in full, completed from reference TRBV2 and TRBJ1-1, reads EPEVTQTPSHQVTQMGQEVILRCVPISNHLYFYWYRQILGQKVEFLVSFYNNEISEKSEIFDDQFSVERPDGSNFTLKIRSTKLEDSAMYFCASSGAGRGGTEAFFGQGTRLTVV.

The genes are TRBV29-1 and TRBJ1-1, with D possibly being TRBD1 (6 bases). CDR1 is SQVTM, CDR2 ANQGSEA, per germline. V lost 4 bases and J lost 5, with 14 bases in between. CDR3 length: 13 residues. CDR3 protein: CSVVLGGGTEAFF. Here the CDR3 DNA reads TGCAGCGTTGTCTTGGGGGGCGGAACTGAAGCTTTCTTT.

V gene TRBV7-9 combines with J gene TRBJ1-2, with 8 bases aligning to TRBD1. The CDR3 has 15 amino acids. After removal of 5 bases from V and 2 bases from J, the junction contained 7 bases not matched to a gene. Germline values: CDR1 SEHNR, CDR2 FQNEAQ (reference sequence). The CDR3 sequence: CASSPWDRTNYGYTF. CDR3 bases: TGTGCCAGCAGCCCATGGGACAGGACGAACTATGGCTACACCTTC.

This clone was detected a few times. The chain has TRBV4-1 and TRBJ1-1; D gene unclear. V gave up 1 base and J gave up 5 bases, with 5 bases separating them. The CDR3 has 12 amino acids. From germline, CDR1 is MGHRA and CDR2 YSYEKL. In DNA form, the CDR3 reads TGCGCCAGCAGCCAAGCCGCTACTGAAGCTTTCTTT. Its protein is CASSQAATEAFF.

The chain uses TRBV13 and TRBJ2-5; D is uncertain. Trimming stripped 5 bases from V and 1 base from J, with 17 bases between. This CDR3 region has 16 residues. Germline V gene data show CDR1 as PRHDT and CDR2 as FYEKMQ (reference sequence). The CDR3 region is CASSIKPVFAQETQYF. The CDR3 DNA reads TGTGCCAGCAGCATAAAACCGGTCTTTGCCCAAGAGACCCAGTACTTC.

This chain joins TRBV11-1 and TRBJ2-7; possibly TRBD2 for D (6 bases). The CDR3 covers 13 residues. Trimming shortened V by 3 bases and J by 6 bases, and 12 bases separated the two germline ends. Germline values: CDR1 SGHAT, CDR2 FQDESV (reference sequence). The CDR3 spells CASSLRGDSEQYF. As DNA, the CDR3 is TGTGCCAGCAGCTTGCGCGGGGATAGCGAGCAGTACTTC.

In its sample, this clone was seen a few times. The chain links TRBV6-1 to TRBJ1-6; 7 bases map to TRBD1. Per germline, CDR1 MNHNS and CDR2 SASEGT. Trimming at V came to 6 bases and at J to 6 bases, leaving 5 bases not matched to a gene. This CDR3 has 14 residues. This chain's CDR3 is CASREGAANSPLHF. The CDR3 coding sequence is TGTGCCAGCAGAGAGGGGGCGGCTAATTCACCCCTCCACTTT.

The V and J genes are TRBV10-3 and TRBJ2-1, with D unresolved. V was pared by 0 bases and J by 8 bases, with 2 bases between. Germline V lookup: CDR1 ENHRY, CDR2 SYGVKD. CDR3 size: 11 residues. The CDR3 here is CAISESDEQFF. The CDR3 bases are TGTGCCATCAGTGAGTCCGATGAGCAGTTCTTC.

The CDR3 loop is CASSLTMGPGDTQYF. In DNA, the CDR3 is TGTGCCAGCAGCCTGACGATGGGTCCCGGGGATACGCAGTATTTT. This rearrangement joins TRBV13 to TRBJ2-3; D is unclear. CDR1 PRHDT and CDR2 FYEKMQ come from the germline V gene (reference sequence). V was pared by 5 bases and J by 6 bases, with 18 bases between. CDR3 size: 15 residues.